What follows are 3 T cell receptor beta chains derived from one specimen sequenced in a study of human T cells and chemical hapten exposure. The time point was: patch test 3, about 24 weeks after DPC sensitization. Sample treatment: therapeutic diphenylcyclopropenone sensitization with weekly scalp DPC. TCRdb fed the RACE reads into MiXCR, producing one record per CDR3 protein. This table has about 190,000 distinct CDR3 sequences, about 25% appearing once. The source material was whole blood, sampled in connection with sensitization to the hapten diphenylcyclopropenone (DPC). The source of these receptors is a woman in her thirties or forties with alopecia areata. Some clones in this sample may be carry-over from other donors' samples.

There are a few counts of this clonotype. This chain joins TRBV14 and TRBJ2-1, with TRBD2 matching over 7 bases. V shed 1 base, J shed 6 bases, and the junction held 12 bases outside the gene matches. Germline CDR1 and CDR2: SGHDN and FVKESK. This CDR3 has 17 amino acids. The CDR3 is CASSQVSWLADRNEQFF. Here the CDR3 DNA reads TGTGCCAGCAGCCAAGTATCGTGGCTAGCGGATCGCAATGAGCAGTTCTTC.

The chain is built from TRBV12-3 or TRBV12-4 and TRBJ1-2; 9 nucleotides match TRBD1. The CDR3 spans 14 residues. With V trimmed by 5 bases and J by 8 bases, 9 bases remained unmatched. CDR3: CASSDGTGTVGYTF. The DNA for the CDR3 is TGTGCCAGCAGTGACGGGACAGGGACCGTCGGCTACACCTTC.

The CDR3 loop reads CSARGTTGSPALHF. The CDR3 DNA reads as TGCAGTGCTAGAGGGACAACGGGCAGTCCGGCCCTCCACTTT. The rearrangement joins TRBV20-1 to TRBJ1-6; tentative D call: TRBD1 (5 bases). The V end lost 1 base, the J end lost 14 bases, and 18 bases lay between the germline ends. The CDR3 spans 14 residues. Germline loops: CDR1 DFQATT, CDR2 SNEGSKA (reference sequence).